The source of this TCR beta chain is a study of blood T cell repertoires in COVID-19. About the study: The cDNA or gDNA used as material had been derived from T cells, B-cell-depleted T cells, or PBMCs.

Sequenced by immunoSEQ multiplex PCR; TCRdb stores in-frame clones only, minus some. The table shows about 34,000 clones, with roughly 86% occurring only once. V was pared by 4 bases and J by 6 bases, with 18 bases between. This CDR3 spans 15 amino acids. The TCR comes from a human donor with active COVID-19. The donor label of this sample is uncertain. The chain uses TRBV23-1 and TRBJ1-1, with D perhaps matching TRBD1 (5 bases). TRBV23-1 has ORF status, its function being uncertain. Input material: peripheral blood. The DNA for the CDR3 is TGCGCCAGCAGTCCCACCGCCGGCAGGGATCCTGAAGCTTTCTTT. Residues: CASSPTAGRDPEAFF.